This note documents a single T cell receptor beta chain sequence. Its cognate antigen is unknown. One junction end does not reproduce the germline sequence, and a read error may be involved. CDR3 size: 13 residues. Germline assignment: CDR1 SEHNR and CDR2 FQNEAQ (reference sequence). The donors comprised healthy bone marrow donors. The source of the sample is a study of cytomegalovirus exposure and HLA in healthy donors. Whole-study findings and limits: Overall, roughly 170 TCR beta chains were annotated as cytomegalovirus-associated. In a later analysis, across HLA loci, associated TCR counts were highest for DRB1, lowest for HLA-C. For most subjects, TCR beta sequences were reported to predict HLA-A and HLA-B alleles with accuracy.

13 Jbeta primers and 60 Vbeta primers were used for the PCR. Assay: immunoSEQ multiplex PCR; the TCRdb copy retains only in-frame clones and omits some. The sample yields some 180,000 clones, 75% to 90% seen once. Sequenced: PBMCs. The rearrangement joins TRBV7-9 to TRBJ1-2; D is unresolved. The receptor's source is a male donor in good health and CMV-seronegative. CDR3 DNA: TGCGCCGCCACGGCGGGAACTGACTATGGCTACACCTTC. This codes for CAATAGTDYGYTF.